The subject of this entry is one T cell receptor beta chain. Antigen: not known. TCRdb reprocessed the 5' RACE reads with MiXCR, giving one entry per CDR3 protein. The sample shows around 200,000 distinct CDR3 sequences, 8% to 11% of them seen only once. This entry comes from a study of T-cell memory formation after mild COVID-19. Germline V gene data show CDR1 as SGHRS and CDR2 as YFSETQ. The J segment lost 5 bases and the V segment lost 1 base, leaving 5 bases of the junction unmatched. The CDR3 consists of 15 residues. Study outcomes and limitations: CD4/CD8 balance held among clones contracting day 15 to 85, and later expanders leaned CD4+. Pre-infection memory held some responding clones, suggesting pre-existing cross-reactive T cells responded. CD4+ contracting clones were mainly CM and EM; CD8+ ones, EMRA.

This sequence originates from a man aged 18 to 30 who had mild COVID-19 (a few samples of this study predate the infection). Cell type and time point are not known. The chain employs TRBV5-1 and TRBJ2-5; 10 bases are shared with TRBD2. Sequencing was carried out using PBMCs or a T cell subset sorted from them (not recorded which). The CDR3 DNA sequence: TGCGCCAGCAGCTTGAGAGCGGGGGGGCCCGAGACCCAGTACTTC. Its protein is CASSLRAGGPETQYF.